The clone carrying this T cell receptor beta chain has more than one count but fewer than ten. The record originates from a study of T cell repertoires in cytomegalovirus infection. About the research overall: From public TCR beta signatures came an indication of both CMV infection and matching HLA type.

TCRdb reprocessed the reads with MiXCR, giving one entry per CDR3 protein. Altogether 200,000 or so distinct CDR3 sequences are present, under 30% being singletons, with the ten largest covering roughly 31%. This CDR3 spans 12 amino acids. Germline-derived CDR1 and CDR2 are MNHNY and SVGAGI (reference sequence). V lost 2 bases, J lost 8 bases, and 6 bases lay in between. Input material: PBMCs. This sequence was found in a human donor in good health (CMV status not recorded). Some clones in this sample may be carry-over from other donors' samples. This chain connects TRBV6-6 to TRBJ1-4; D perhaps matches TRBD1 (5 bases). The CDR3 spells CASSYGGEKLFF. The CDR3 DNA reads TGTGCCAGCAGTTACGGGGGAGAAAAACTGTTTTTT.